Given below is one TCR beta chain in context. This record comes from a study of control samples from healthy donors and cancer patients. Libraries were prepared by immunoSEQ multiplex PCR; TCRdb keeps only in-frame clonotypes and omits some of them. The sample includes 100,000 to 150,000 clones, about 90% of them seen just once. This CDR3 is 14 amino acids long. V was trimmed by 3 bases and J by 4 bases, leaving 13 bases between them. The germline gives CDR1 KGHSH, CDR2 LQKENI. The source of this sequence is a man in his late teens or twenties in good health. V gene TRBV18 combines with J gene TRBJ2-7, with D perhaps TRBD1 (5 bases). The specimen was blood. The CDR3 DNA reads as TGTGCCAGCTCACCGGAACAGGTATTTTACGAGCAGTACTTC. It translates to CASSPEQVFYEQYF.